These 17 T cell receptor beta chains originate from one sample sequenced in a study of CD8+ T cells in alopecia areata. RNA was extracted and reverse transcribed into cDNA as the sequencing template. TCRdb's table, derived via immunoSEQ multiplex PCR, lists solely in-frame clones and lacks some. The sample holds around 210,000 clones; 64% are singletons and the top ten take 4% to 4.5%. Treatment here: oral pan-JAK inhibitor, 5-10 mg twice daily. This specimen consisted of CD4+ T cells sorted from blood, obtained at week 4, from a patient treated with tofacitinib. The source of these receptors is a human donor with alopecia areata.

In nucleotides, the CDR3 is TGTGCCAGCAGTTACAGGCAGGGTGGGTCACCCCTCCACTTT. Protein product: CASSYRQGGSPLHF. This chain joins TRBV6-5 and TRBJ1-6; D possibly corresponds to TRBD1 (5 bases). The germline gives CDR1 MNHEY, CDR2 SVGAGI. Trimming pared 2 bases from V and 10 bases from J, leaving 12 bases between. The CDR3 loop spans 14 amino acids.

The V and J genes are TRBV27 and TRBJ1-5; TRBD1 agrees at 8 bases. After removal of 5 bases from V and 3 bases from J, the junction contained 6 bases not matched to a gene. The CDR3 is 15 amino acids. CDR1 MNHEY and CDR2 SMNVEV come from the germline V gene (reference sequence). The CDR3 sequence is CASSPGQAPNQPQHF. DNA of the CDR3: TGTGCCAGCAGTCCGGGACAGGCTCCCAATCAGCCCCAGCATTTT.

This rearrangement joins TRBV29-1 to TRBJ2-7; the D gene is possibly TRBD1 (5 bases). Germline V gene lookup returns CDR1 SQVTM and CDR2 ANQGSEA. The CDR3 is made up of 11 amino acids. Trimming took off 2 bases at V and 5 bases at J, with 7 bases between the two ends. CDR3 sequence: CSVEQGNEQYF. The CDR3 DNA follows: TGCAGCGTTGAACAGGGAAACGAGCAGTACTTC.

This clone showed up just a few times. The chain carries TRBV29-1 and TRBJ1-2, with D perhaps TRBD1 (5 bases). V was shortened by 5 bases and J by 5 bases, with 15 bases between the two germline ends. The V gene's germline CDR1 is SQVTM and CDR2 ANQGSEA. The CDR3 sequence is 13 residues long. The CDR3 coding sequence is TGCAGCGTTTTGCGGAGGGACGGGTATGGCTACACCTTC. As protein: CSVLRRDGYGYTF.

The rearrangement joins TRBV25-1 to TRBJ1-2; tentative D call: TRBD1 (6 bases). The germline CDR1 and CDR2 sequences are MGHDK and SYGVNS. V lost 4 bases and J lost 5, with 11 bases in between. This CDR3 has 13 residues. In DNA form, the CDR3 reads TGTGCCAGCAGTGCGGACAGAGTATATGGCTACACCTTC. Protein: CASSADRVYGYTF.

The V gene is TRBV18, the J gene TRBJ1-1, with D tentatively TRBD1 (5 bases). The CDR3 extends over 12 amino acids. Germline CDR1 and CDR2: KGHSH and LQKENI. Trimming took 4 bases from V and 8 from J, leaving 11 bases between them. The CDR3 DNA follows: TGTGCCAGCTCACGGGACGCAACCGAAGCTTTCTTT. This codes for CASSRDATEAFF. Full variable domain (missing parts from reference TRBV18 and TRBJ1-1): NAGVMQNPRHLVRRRGQEARLRCSPMKGHSHVYWYRQLPEEGLKFMVYLQKENIIDESGMPKERFSAEFPKEGPSILRIQQVVRGDSAAYFCASSRDATEAFFGQGTRLTVV.

About this clone: The same CDR3 arises from other DNA sequences in this sample as well. J is TRBJ2-5 and V is TRBV7-9; D tentatively fits TRBD1 or TRBD2 (6 bases each). This CDR3 region has 14 residues. Trimming cost V 2 bases and J 5 bases, with 12 bases left between them. The germline V gene encodes CDR1 SEHNR and CDR2 FQNEAQ (reference sequence). The CDR3 is CASSLSGAGETQYF. CDR3 DNA sequence: TGTGCCAGCAGCTTATCGGGGGCTGGGGAGACCCAGTACTTC.

The J gene is TRBJ1-2, the V gene TRBV20-1; no clear D. Germline V CDR1 and CDR2: DFQATT, SNEGSKA (reference sequence). This CDR3 has 11 residues. V lost 4 bases, J lost 3 bases, and 6 bases lay in between. The CDR3 region is CSAIKDYGYTF. DNA of the CDR3: TGCAGTGCTATAAAGGACTATGGCTACACCTTC.

The chain joins TRBV5-1 to TRBJ1-2; D remains unclear. This CDR3 contains 15 residues. Trimming removed 0 bases at V and 7 bases at J, with 16 bases between. The germline gives CDR1 SGHRS, CDR2 YFSETQ. The CDR3 region has the DNA TGCGCCAGCAGCTTGGATACCGGCCCGTTAGGTGGCTACACCTTC. Translating it yields CASSLDTGPLGGYTF.

The chain has TRBV6-5 and TRBJ2-1, with 13 bases lining up with TRBD2. Germline assignment: CDR1 MNHEY and CDR2 SVGAGI. The CDR3 contains 16 residues. V was clipped by 4 bases and J by 7 bases; unmatched bases: 7. The CDR3: CASSSLLAGGHNEQFF. In DNA, the CDR3 is TGTGCCAGCAGTTCCCTACTAGCGGGGGGGCATAATGAGCAGTTCTTC.

The rearrangement uses TRBV7-2 and TRBJ2-5; no definite D call. Germline CDR1 is SGHTA and CDR2 is FQGNSA. This CDR3 is built from 13 residues. V dropped 5 bases and J dropped 6 bases, with 13 bases sitting between them. CDR3: CASSNQYAKTQYF. In DNA, the CDR3 is TGTGCCAGCAGCAACCAATACGCTAAGACCCAGTACTTC. Full variable domain (missing parts from reference TRBV7-2 and TRBJ2-5): GAGVSQSPSNKVTEKGKDVELRCDPISGHTALYWYRQSLGQGLEFLIYFQGNSAPDKSGLPSDRFSAERTGGSVSTLTIQRTQQEDSAVYLCASSNQYAKTQYFGPGTRLLVL.

The V gene is TRBV5-1, the J gene TRBJ2-5; 8 bases line up with TRBD2. The length of the CDR3 is 14 residues. The germline gives CDR1 SGHRS, CDR2 YFSETQ. V shed 2 bases, J shed 3 bases, and the junction held 3 bases outside the gene matches. CDR3 sequence (DNA): TGCGCCAGCAGCTTCGGGACTAGTGAAGAGACCCAGTACTTC. Translated, it gives CASSFGTSEETQYF.

The chain uses TRBV29-1 and TRBJ2-6, with 9 bases matching TRBD2. V trimming: 6 bases; J trimming: 2 bases; junction bases outside the gene matches: 14. Germline CDR1 reads SQVTM; CDR2 reads ANQGSEA. There are 18 residues in the CDR3. The CDR3 bases are TGCAGCGTCGGGCCAGGTCTGCTAGCGGGGACTGGGGCCAACGTCCTGACTTTC. Protein sequence: CSVGPGLLAGTGANVLTF. The full variable domain, with the rest looked up from reference TRBV29-1 and TRBJ2-6, is SAVISQKPSRDICQRGTSLTIQCQVDSQVTMMFWYRQQPGQSLTLIATANQGSEATYESGFVIDKFPISRPNLTFSTLTVSNMSPEDSSIYLCSVGPGLLAGTGANVLTFGAGSRLTVL.

This chain links TRBV5-1 with TRBJ1-1; the D gene is possibly TRBD1 (6 bases). Trimming left V 4 bases short and J 4 bases short, with 17 bases between. CDR1 SGHRS and CDR2 YFSETQ come from the germline V gene. The CDR3 sequence is 15 residues long. In DNA form, the CDR3 reads TGCGCCAGCAGCCAAATCGACAGGCTGTCCACTGAAGCTTTCTTT. Translation: CASSQIDRLSTEAFF.

The chain is built from TRBV5-6 and TRBJ1-6; TRBD1 is a possible D gene (5 bases). Germline V CDR1 and CDR2: SGHDT, YYEEEE. Trimming removed 4 bases at V and 9 bases at J, with 11 bases between. The CDR3 has 13 residues. This CDR3 reads CASSVRGISPLHF. The CDR3 DNA follows: TGTGCCAGCAGCGTTAGGGGAATTTCACCCCTCCACTTT.

The genes are TRBV5-8 and TRBJ2-4; possibly TRBD1 for D (5 bases). Germline V gene lookup returns CDR1 SGHTS and CDR2 YDEGEE. With 4 bases removed from V and 5 bases from J, the gap between germline ends came to 13 bases. The CDR3 runs to 14 residues. The DNA for the CDR3 is TGTGCCAGCAGCCTGGATGGGGCGGAAAACATTCAGTACTTC. Encoded protein: CASSLDGAENIQYF.

This sequence joins TRBV29-1 and TRBJ2-7; D tentatively reads TRBD1 or TRBD2 (5 bases each). Germline CDR1 and CDR2: SQVTM and ANQGSEA. The CDR3 runs to 16 residues. Trimming cost V 8 bases and J 3 bases, with 26 bases left between them. DNA of the CDR3: TGCAGCAACCTACGGCCCGGCCGGGACGGAATCTACGAGCAGTACTTC. It translates to CSNLRPGRDGIYEQYF.